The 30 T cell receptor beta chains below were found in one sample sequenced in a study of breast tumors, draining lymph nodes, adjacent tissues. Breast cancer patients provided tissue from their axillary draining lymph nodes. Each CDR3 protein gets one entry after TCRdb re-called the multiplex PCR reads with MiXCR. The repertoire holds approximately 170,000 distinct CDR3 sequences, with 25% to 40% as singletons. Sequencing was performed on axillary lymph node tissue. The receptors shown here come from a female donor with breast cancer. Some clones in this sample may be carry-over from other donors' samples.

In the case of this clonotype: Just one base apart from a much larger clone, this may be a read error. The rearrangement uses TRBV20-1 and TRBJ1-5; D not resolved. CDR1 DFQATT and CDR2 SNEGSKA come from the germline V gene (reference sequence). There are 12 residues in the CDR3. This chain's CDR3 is CSARPSNQPPHF. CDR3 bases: TGCAGTGCTAGGCCTTCTAATCAGCCCCCGCATTTT.

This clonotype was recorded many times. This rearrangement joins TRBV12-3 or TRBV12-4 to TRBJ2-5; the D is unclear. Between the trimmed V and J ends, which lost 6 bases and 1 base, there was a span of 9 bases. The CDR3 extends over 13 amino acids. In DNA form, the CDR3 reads TGTGCCAGCAGCTGGAACAGCCAAGAGACCCAGTACTTC. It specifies CASSWNSQETQYF.

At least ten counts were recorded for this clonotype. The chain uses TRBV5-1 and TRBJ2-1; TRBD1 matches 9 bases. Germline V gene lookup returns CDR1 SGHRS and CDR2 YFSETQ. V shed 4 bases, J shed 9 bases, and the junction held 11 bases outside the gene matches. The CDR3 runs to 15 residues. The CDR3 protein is CASSGPGQGLREQFF. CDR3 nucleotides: TGCGCCAGCAGCGGACCGGGACAGGGTCTGCGTGAGCAGTTCTTC. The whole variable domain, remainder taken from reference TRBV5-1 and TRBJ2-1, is KAGVTQTPRYLIKTRGQQVTLSCSPISGHRSVSWYQQTPGQGLQFLFEYFSETQRNKGNFPGRFSGRQFSNSRSEMNVSTLELGDSALYLCASSGPGQGLREQFFGPGTRLTVL.

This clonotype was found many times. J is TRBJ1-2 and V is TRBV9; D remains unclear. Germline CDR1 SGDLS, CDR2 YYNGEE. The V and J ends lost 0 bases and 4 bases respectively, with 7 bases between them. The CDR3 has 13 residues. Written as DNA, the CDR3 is TGTGCCAGCAGCGTAGATGGGAGCTATGGCTACACCTTC. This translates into CASSVDGSYGYTF.

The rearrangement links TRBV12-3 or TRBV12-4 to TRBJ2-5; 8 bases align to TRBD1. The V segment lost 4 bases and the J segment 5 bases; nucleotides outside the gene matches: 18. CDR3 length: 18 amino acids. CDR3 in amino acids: CASSSGFMGQASYETQYF. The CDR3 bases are TGTGCCAGCAGTTCGGGTTTTATGGGACAGGCCTCCTACGAGACCCAGTACTTC.

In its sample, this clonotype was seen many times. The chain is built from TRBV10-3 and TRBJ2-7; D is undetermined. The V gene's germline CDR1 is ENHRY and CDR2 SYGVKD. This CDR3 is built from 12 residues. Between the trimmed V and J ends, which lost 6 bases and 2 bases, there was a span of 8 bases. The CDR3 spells CAIRERTYEQYF. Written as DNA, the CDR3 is TGTGCCATCAGGGAACGAACCTACGAGCAGTACTTC.

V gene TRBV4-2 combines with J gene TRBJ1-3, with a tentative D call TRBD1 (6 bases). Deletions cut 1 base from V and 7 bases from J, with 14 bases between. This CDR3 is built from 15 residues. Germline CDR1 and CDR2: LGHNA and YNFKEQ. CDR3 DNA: TGTGCCAGCAGCCAAGCCGGAGGGGGTAGGAACACCATATATTTT. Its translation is CASSQAGGGRNTIYF.

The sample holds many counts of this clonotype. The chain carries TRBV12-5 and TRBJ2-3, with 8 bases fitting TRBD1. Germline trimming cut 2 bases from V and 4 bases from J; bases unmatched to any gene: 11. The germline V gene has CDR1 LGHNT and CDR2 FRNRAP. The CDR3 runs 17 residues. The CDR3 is CASGLWTGRSFADTQYF. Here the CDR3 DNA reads TGTGCTAGTGGTTTGTGGACAGGGAGGTCTTTCGCAGATACGCAGTATTTT.

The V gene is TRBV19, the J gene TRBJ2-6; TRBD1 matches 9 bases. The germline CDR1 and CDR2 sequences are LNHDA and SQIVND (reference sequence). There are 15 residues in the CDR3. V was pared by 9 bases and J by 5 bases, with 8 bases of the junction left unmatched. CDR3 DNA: TGTGCCAGCCGGAGGGACAGGGCCCGGGCCAACGTCCTGACTTTC. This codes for CASRRDRARANVLTF.

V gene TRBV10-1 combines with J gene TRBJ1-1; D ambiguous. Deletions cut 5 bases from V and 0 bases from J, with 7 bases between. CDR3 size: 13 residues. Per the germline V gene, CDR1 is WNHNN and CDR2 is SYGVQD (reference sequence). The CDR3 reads CASSINMNTEAFF. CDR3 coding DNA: TGCGCCAGCAGTATTAACATGAACACTGAAGCTTTCTTT.

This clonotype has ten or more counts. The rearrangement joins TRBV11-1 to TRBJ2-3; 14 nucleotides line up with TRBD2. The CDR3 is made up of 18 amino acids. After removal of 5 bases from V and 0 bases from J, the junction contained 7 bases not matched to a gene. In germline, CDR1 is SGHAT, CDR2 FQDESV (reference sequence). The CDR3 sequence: CASSPGTSGSASTDTQYF. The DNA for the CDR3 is TGTGCCAGCAGCCCAGGGACTAGCGGGAGTGCTAGCACAGATACGCAGTATTTT. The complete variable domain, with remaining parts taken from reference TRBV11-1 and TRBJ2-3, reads EAEVAQSPRYKITEKSQAVAFWCDPISGHATLYWYRQILGQGPELLVQFQDESVVDDSQLPKDRFSAERLKGVDSTLKIQPAELGDSAMYLCASSPGTSGSASTDTQYFGPGTRLTVL.

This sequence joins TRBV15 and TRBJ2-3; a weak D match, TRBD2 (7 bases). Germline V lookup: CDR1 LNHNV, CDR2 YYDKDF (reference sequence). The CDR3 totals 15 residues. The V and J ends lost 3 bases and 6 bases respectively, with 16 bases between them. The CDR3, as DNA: TGTGCCACCAGCAGTTTGGGGGGGGGCCGCGATACGCAGTATTTT. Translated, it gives CATSSLGGGRDTQYF.

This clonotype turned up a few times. As DNA, the CDR3 is TGTGCCAGCAGCTTAGGTTGGCAGAACACTGAAGCTTTCTTT. This encodes CASSLGWQNTEAFF. J is TRBJ1-1 and V is TRBV7-8, with D hard to call. CDR1 SGHVS and CDR2 FQNEAQ come from the germline V gene. CDR3 length: 14 residues. V was pared by 1 base and J by 1 base, with 7 bases between.

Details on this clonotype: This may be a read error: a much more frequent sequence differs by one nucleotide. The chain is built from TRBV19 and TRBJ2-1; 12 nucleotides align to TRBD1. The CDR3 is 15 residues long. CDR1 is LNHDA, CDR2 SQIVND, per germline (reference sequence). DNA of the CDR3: TGTGCCAGTAGCCCGGGACAGGGGGCCTACAATGGGCAGTTCTTC. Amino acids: CASSPGQGAYNGQFF.

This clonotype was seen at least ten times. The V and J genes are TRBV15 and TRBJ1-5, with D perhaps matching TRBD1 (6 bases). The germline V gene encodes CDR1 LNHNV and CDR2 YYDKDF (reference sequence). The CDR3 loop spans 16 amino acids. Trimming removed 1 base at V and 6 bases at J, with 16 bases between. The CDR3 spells CATSRVGRGYVQPQHF. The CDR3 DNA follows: TGTGCCACCAGCAGAGTCGGCAGGGGATATGTTCAGCCCCAGCATTTT.

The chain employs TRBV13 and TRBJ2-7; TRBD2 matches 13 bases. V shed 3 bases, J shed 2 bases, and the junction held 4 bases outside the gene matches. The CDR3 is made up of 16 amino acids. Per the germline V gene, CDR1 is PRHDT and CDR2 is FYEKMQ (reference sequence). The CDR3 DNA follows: TGTGCCAGCAGCTTGCCCGGGACTAGCGGGACCTACGAGCAGTACTTC. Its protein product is CASSLPGTSGTYEQYF.

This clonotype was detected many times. The CDR3 coding sequence is TGCGCCAGCATCGGGGACAGCGTCTACGAGCAGTACTTC. This codes for CASIGDSVYEQYF. V gene TRBV5-1 combines with J gene TRBJ2-7; 7 bases match TRBD1. J was trimmed by 3 bases and V by 6 bases; bases with no gene match: 6. There are 13 residues in the CDR3. Germline V gene lookup returns CDR1 SGHRS and CDR2 YFSETQ. Full variable domain (remainder filled in from reference TRBV5-1 and TRBJ2-7): KAGVTQTPRYLIKTRGQQVTLSCSPISGHRSVSWYQQTPGQGLQFLFEYFSETQRNKGNFPGRFSGRQFSNSRSEMNVSTLELGDSALYLCASIGDSVYEQYFGPGTRLTVT.

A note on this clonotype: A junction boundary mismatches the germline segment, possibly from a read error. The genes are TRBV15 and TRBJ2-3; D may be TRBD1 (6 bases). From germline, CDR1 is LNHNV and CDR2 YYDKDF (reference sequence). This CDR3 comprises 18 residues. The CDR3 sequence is CATSKDRSAWLYTDTQYF. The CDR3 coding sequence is TGTGCCACCAGCAAAGACAGGAGTGCCTGGCTCTACACAGATACGCAGTATTTC.

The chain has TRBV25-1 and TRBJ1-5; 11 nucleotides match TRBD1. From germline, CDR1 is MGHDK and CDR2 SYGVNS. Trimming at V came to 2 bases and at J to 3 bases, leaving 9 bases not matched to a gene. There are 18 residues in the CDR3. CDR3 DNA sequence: TGTGCCAGCAGTGAAGCGGGACAGGGGGTGGGGTTCAATCAGCCCCAGCATTTT. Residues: CASSEAGQGVGFNQPQHF.

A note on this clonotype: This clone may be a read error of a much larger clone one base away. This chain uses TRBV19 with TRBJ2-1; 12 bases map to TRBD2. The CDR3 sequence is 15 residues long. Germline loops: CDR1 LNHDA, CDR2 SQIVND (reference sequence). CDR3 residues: CASSITSGGYNEQLF. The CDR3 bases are TGTGCCAGTAGTATAACTAGCGGGGGGTACAATGAGCAGCTCTTC.

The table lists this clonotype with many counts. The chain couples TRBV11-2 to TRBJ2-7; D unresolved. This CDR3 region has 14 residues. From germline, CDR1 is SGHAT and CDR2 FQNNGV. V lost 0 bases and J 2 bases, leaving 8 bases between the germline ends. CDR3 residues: CASSLEGWTYEQYF. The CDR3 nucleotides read TGTGCCAGCAGCTTAGAAGGGTGGACCTACGAGCAGTACTTC.

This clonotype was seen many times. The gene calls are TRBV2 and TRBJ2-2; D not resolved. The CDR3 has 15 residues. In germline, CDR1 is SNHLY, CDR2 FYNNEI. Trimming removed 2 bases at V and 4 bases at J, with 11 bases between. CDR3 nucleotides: TGTGCCAGCAGTGAACTCGGGCCTAGCACCGGGGAGCTGTTTTTT. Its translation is CASSELGPSTGELFF.

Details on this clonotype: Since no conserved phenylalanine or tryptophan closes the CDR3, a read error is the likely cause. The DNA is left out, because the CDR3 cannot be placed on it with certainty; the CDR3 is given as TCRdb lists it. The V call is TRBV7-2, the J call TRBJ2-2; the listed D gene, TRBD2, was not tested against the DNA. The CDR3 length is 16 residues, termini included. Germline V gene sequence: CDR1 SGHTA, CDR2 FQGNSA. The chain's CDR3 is CASISRGGAHTGELDL.

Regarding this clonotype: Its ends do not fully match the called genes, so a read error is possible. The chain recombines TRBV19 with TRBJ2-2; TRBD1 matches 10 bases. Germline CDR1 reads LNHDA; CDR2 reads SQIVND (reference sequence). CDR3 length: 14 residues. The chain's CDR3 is CATKSDRGAYEQFF. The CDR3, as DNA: TGTGCCACTAAGTCGGACAGGGGGGCCTACGAGCAGTTTTTT.

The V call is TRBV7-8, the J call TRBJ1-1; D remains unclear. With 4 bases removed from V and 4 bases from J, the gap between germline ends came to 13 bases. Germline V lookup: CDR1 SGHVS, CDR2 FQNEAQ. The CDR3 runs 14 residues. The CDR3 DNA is TGTGCCAGCAGCTCCATGGGGTGGTCCACTGAAGCTTTCTTT. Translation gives CASSSMGWSTEAFF.

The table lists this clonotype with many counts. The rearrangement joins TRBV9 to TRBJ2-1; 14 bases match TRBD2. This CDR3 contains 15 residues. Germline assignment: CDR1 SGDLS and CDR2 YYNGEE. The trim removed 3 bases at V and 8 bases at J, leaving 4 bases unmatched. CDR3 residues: CASSAPGLAGDEQFF. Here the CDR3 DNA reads TGTGCCAGCAGCGCCCCGGGACTAGCGGGAGATGAGCAGTTCTTC.

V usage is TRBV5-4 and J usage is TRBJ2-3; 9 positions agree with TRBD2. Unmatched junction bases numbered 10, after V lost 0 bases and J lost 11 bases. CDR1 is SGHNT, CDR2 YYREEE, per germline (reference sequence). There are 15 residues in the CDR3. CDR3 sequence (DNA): TGTGCCAGCAGCTTGGTAGCGGGAGAACACAATGAGCAGTATTTT. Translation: CASSLVAGEHNEQYF.

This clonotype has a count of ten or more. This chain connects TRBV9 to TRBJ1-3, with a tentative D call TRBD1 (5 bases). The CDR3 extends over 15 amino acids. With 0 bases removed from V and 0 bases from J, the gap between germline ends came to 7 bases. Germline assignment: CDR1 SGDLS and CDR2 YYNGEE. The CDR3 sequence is CASSVVDSSGNTIYF. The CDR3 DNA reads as TGTGCCAGCAGCGTAGTAGACAGCTCTGGAAACACCATATATTTT.

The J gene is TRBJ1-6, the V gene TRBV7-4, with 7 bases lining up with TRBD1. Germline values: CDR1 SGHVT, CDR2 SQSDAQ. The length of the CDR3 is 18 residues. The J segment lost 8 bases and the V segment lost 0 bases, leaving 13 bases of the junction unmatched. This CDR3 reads CASSLAVGGDSQYSPLHF. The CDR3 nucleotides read TGTGCCAGCAGCTTAGCCGTGGGGGGGGACAGCCAATATTCACCCCTCCACTTT.

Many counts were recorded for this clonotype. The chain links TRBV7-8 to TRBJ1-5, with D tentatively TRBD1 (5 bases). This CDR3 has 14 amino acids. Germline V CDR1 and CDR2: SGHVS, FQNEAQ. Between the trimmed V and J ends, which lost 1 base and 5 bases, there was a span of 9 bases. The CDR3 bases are TGTGCCAGCAGCTTAGTCGTGGGGGATCAGCCCCAGCATTTT. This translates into CASSLVVGDQPQHF.